A selection of T cell receptor beta chains follows, all from one sample in a study of OX40 agonist ivuxolimab in advanced cancers. The data were produced by immunoSEQ multiplex PCR, yet TCRdb's version contains in-frame clones alone and is incomplete. The table has approximately 58,000 clones, around 88% seen once; the top ten hold about 2.7%. The sequencing here drew on CD4+ or CD8+ T cells sorted from blood, taken in a trial of the OX40 agonist ivuxolimab. These receptors originate from an adult with an advanced solid tumor such as melanoma, head and neck, liver or kidney cancer. The CDR3 runs from the conserved cysteine through the conserved F or W. A D gene is named only where the DNA matches it firmly. Expanded clones get a size class; other rows say once, few or many, or leave the size out.

j_call v_call clone_size d_call cdr3_nt cdr3_aa
TRBJ1-5 TRBV4-1 . . TGCGCCAGCAGCCAAGGGGGAGACAGGTCCAATCAGCCCCAGCATTTT CASSQGGDRSNQPQHF
TRBJ2-5 TRBV20-1 . . TGCAGTGCTGTGGGTTTGGAGACCCAGTACTTC CSAVGLETQYF
TRBJ2-5 TRBV6-5 . . TGTGCCAGCAGTTACGGTTGGGGGTCTGGTGAGACCCAGTACTTC CASSYGWGSGETQYF
TRBJ2-5 TRBV2 . . TGTGCCAGCAGTGCCCCTAGCATCGAGACCCAGTACTTC CASSAPSIETQYF
TRBJ2-7 TRBV7-2 . TRBD1 TGTGCCAGCAGCACCAGACAGGGCTCCTACGAGCAGTACTTC CASSTRQGSYEQYF
TRBJ1-5 TRBV6-5 . . TGTGCCAGCAGGCCCGGGACCTACAATCAGCCCCAGCATTTT CASRPGTYNQPQHF
TRBJ1-5 TRBV7-3 . . TGTGCCAGCAGCTCTAGAGTAGGAGTTGGTGGTCAGCCCCAGCATTTT CASSSRVGVGGQPQHF
TRBJ2-2 TRBV6-1 once . TGTGCCAGCAGTGCCCGGGCCCGAAACACCGGGGAGCTGTTTTTT CASSARARNTGELFF
TRBJ2-1 TRBV14 . TRBD2 TGTGCCAGCAGCCATATAGCGGGTTCCTACAATGAGCAGTTCTTC CASSHIAGSYNEQFF
TRBJ1-5 TRBV28 . TRBD1 TGTGCCAGCAACCCCGGGACAGGGGTCAATCAGCCCCAGCATTTT CASNPGTGVNQPQHF
TRBJ1-6 TRBV20-1 . . TGCAGTGCTCCCAAAGGTTCACCCCTCCACTTT CSAPKGSPLHF
TRBJ2-7 TRBV28 . TRBD2 TGTGCCAGCAGTCCCCGGGGGGAGACCGCGCAGTACTTC CASSPRGETAQYF
TRBJ2-7 TRBV6-5 once TRBD1 TGTGCCAGCAGTGCCAGGGGGCGCTACTACGAGCAGTACTTC CASSARGRYYEQYF
TRBJ2-5 TRBV11-3 . TRBD2 TGTGCCAGCAGCTTGGTAGCGGGGGGGCGTTTAAGCCAAGAGACCCAGTACTTC CASSLVAGGRLSQETQYF
TRBJ2-7 TRBV4-1 once . TGCGCCAGCAGCCAGGGGAAGGGCTACGAGCAGTACTTC CASSQGKGYEQYF
TRBJ2-7 TRBV30 . . TGTGCCTGGAGTGTATTGGGCTACGAGCAGTACTTC CAWSVLGYEQYF
TRBJ2-1 TRBV28 . TRBD2 TGTGCCAGCACCGGAGGCGGGGGGAACCATGAGCAGTTCTTC CASTGGGGNHEQFF
TRBJ2-1 TRBV7-2 . . TGTGCCAGCAGCTTGACGGATGGAACACAGTTCTTC CASSLTDGTQFF
TRBJ2-1 TRBV28 . TRBD2 TGTGCCAGCCCTCCCCCCCAACTAGCGGGGGGGCCACTGGACCAGTTCTTC CASPPPQLAGGPLDQFF
TRBJ1-2 TRBV27 . . TGTGCCAGCAGTTCCCTCGTCGGGGGTGGGACGAGCTACACCTTC CASSSLVGGGTSYTF
TRBJ1-2 TRBV6-5 . . TGTGCCAGCAGTTACCCGGCGGACTATGGCTACACCTTC CASSYPADYGYTF
TRBJ2-5 TRBV14 . . TGTGCCAGCAGCCAATTGCGGTCAAGGGTGAGCGAGACCCAGTACTTC CASSQLRSRVSETQYF
TRBJ2-2 TRBV7-2 . . TGTGCCAGCAAAGGCAGAATAAACACCGGGGAGCTGTTTTTT CASKGRINTGELFF
TRBJ2-5 TRBV7-3 . TRBD2 TGTGCCAGCAGCTTCGGGACTAGCGGGGGTTGGGAGACCCAGTACTTC CASSFGTSGGWETQYF
TRBJ1-1 TRBV19 . . TGTGCCAGCAGGGCGTTGCAGGGGAGTTTCACTGAAGCTTTCTTT CASRALQGSFTEAFF
TRBJ2-3 TRBV18 . TRBD2 TGTGCCAGCTCACCCGGACTAGCGGGTACAGATACGCAGTATTTT CASSPGLAGTDTQYF
TRBJ2-2 TRBV4-2 . TRBD2 TGTGCCAGCAGTCTACTAGCGGGGGGACCCACCGGGGAGCTGTTTTTT CASSLLAGGPTGELFF
TRBJ2-7 TRBV6-5 . . TGTGCCAGCAGTTACCGCCTCCCGAACTACGAGCAGTACTTC CASSYRLPNYEQYF
TRBJ2-7 TRBV4-2 . . TGTGCCAGCAGCCCGGACTGGGGCTCCACTACAGAGCAGTACTTC CASSPDWGSTTEQYF
TRBJ1-5 TRBV6-5 . . TGTGCCAGCGCCATACAGGACAATCAGCCCCAGCATTTT CASAIQDNQPQHF
TRBJ1-4 TRBV6-5 . . TGTGCCAGCAGTTCCCCCGGGGGGGGGAATGAAAAACTGTTTTTT CASSSPGGGNEKLFF
TRBJ2-5 TRBV30 . . TGTGCCTGGAGTGTCAGGGGGGGGCGGTTAGAGACCCAGTACTTC CAWSVRGGRLETQYF
TRBJ1-4 TRBV9 . TRBD1 TGTGCCAGCAGCGTAGGGGACAGGGCCGGGAAACTGTTTTTT CASSVGDRAGKLFF
TRBJ2-1 TRBV6-1 . TRBD2 TGTGCCAGCAGTGAAGTTCGGGGGGTCTCCTACAATGAGCAGTTCTTC CASSEVRGVSYNEQFF
TRBJ2-2 TRBV18 . . TGTGCCAGCGGTGCAGTTGGGGCAGGGAACACCGGGGAGCTGTTTTTT CASGAVGAGNTGELFF
TRBJ2-1 TRBV30 . . TGTGCCTGGAGTGAGGGAGGACAGATGTACAATGAGCAGTTCTTC CAWSEGGQMYNEQFF
TRBJ1-6 TRBV21-1 . . TGTGCCAGCAGTCCTAAGGGATCACCCAATTCACCCCTCCACTTT CASSPKGSPNSPLHF
TRBJ1-1 TRBV7-3 . TRBD1 TGTGCCAGCAGCTCGTCCGGGACAGGGGGCGGGGCTGAAGCTTTCTTT CASSSSGTGGGAEAFF
TRBJ2-1 TRBV7-6 . TRBD2 TGTGCCAGCAGCTTCGGACTAGCGGGGGGGAATGAGCAGTTCTTC CASSFGLAGGNEQFF
TRBJ2-3 TRBV12-5 . TRBD1 TGTGCTAGTGCACAACAGGGGGGCGGGAATACGCAGTATTTT CASAQQGGGNTQYF
TRBJ1-5 TRBV7-3 . . TGTGCCAGCAGCCCCGTTTCGACCCTATCGCCCCAGCATTTT CASSPVSTLSPQHF
TRBJ2-7 TRBV9 . . TGTGCCAGCAGCGTAGCTCCGGGGGTACCCTACGAGCAGTACTTC CASSVAPGVPYEQYF
TRBJ2-1 TRBV7-2 once . TGTGCCAGCAGCTTAAGAAAGGGATACAATGAGCAGTTCTTC CASSLRKGYNEQFF
TRBJ1-6 TRBV7-8 . . TGTGCCAGCAGCTCCGGACTGGAAAATTCACCCCTCCACTTT CASSSGLENSPLHF
TRBJ1-4 TRBV9 . TRBD1 TGTGCCAGCAGCTCCAACCCGGGACAGGGGACTGAAAAACTGTTTTTT CASSSNPGQGTEKLFF
TRBJ2-7 TRBV7-9 . . TGTGCCAGCAGTTCTGACAGGCAGGGATACGAGCAGTACTTC CASSSDRQGYEQYF
TRBJ2-1 TRBV11-3 . . TGTGCCAGCAGCTTAGTGGGTTATGAGCAGTTCTTC CASSLVGYEQFF
TRBJ2-5 TRBV5-8 . TRBD1 TGTGCCAGCAGGTTGACAGGGGCTGCGGACTATCAAGAGACCCAGTACTTC CASRLTGAADYQETQYF